This TCR beta chain was recorded in a study of cytomegalovirus exposure and HLA in healthy donors. Primers included in the PCR were 60 Vbeta and 13 Jbeta primers. Measured with immunoSEQ multiplex PCR; TCRdb has only the in-frame clones, and not every one. The sample has roughly 99,000 clones, 55% to 85% seen once; the top ten hold 7.8%. From germline, CDR1 is ENHRY and CDR2 SYGVKD. The CDR3 contains 14 residues. Trimming pared 4 bases from V and 6 bases from J, leaving 15 bases between. The chain joins TRBV10-3 to TRBJ1-2; D is perhaps TRBD1 (6 bases). The TCR was taken from a man aged 30-40 years in good health and CMV-seronegative. Sequencing was performed on PBMCs. CDR3 DNA: TGTGCCATCAGTGGGGTCAAACAGGGACATGGCTACACCTTC. This sequence encodes CAISGVKQGHGYTF.